These 16 T cell receptor beta chains were sequenced from one sample in a study of blood T cell repertoires in COVID-19. Generated by immunoSEQ multiplex PCR, the TCRdb table keeps only in-frame clones and is missing some. The table lists around 200,000 clones, 90% of them singletons. Sequenced material: PBMCs or T cells enriched from blood (not recorded which). The receptors come from a man aged 25-45 years who had recovered from COVID-19.

This chain joins TRBV5-8 and TRBJ2-1; D is possibly TRBD1 (5 bases). V lost 0 bases and J lost 0, with 10 bases in between. Germline values: CDR1 SGHTS, CDR2 YDEGEE. The CDR3 runs to 16 residues. CDR3: CASSLVRQGSYNEQFF. Here the CDR3 DNA reads TGTGCCAGCAGCTTGGTACGGCAGGGCTCCTACAATGAGCAGTTCTTC.

The gene calls are TRBV29-1 and TRBJ2-1; 8 bases align to TRBD1. In germline, CDR1 is SQVTM, CDR2 ANQGSEA. V trimming: 5 bases; J trimming: 0 bases; junction bases outside the gene matches: 15. The CDR3 covers 18 residues. The CDR3 sequence is CSVSVGQVLLSSYNEQFF. The CDR3 coding sequence is TGCAGCGTTAGCGTGGGACAGGTCCTCCTGAGCTCCTACAATGAGCAGTTCTTC.

This rearrangement joins TRBV18 to TRBJ1-6; the D is unclear. This CDR3 is 15 amino acids long. CDR1 is KGHSH and CDR2 is LQKENI in the germline V gene. V lost 0 bases to trimming and J lost 4 bases, with 7 bases between them. Here the CDR3 DNA reads TGTGCCAGCTCACCACCGGAGGAGTATAATTCACCCCTCCACTTT. Translating it yields CASSPPEEYNSPLHF.

The V gene is TRBV6-5, the J gene TRBJ2-7, with 8 bases lining up with TRBD2. The CDR3 runs 15 residues. J lost 2 bases, V lost 6 bases, and 9 bases had no gene match. The V gene's germline CDR1 is MNHEY and CDR2 SVGAGI. For the CDR3, the DNA is TGTGCCAGCAGCCCCCCTGATAGCGGGGCCTACGAGCAGTACTTC. This codes for CASSPPDSGAYEQYF.

J is TRBJ2-1 and V is TRBV7-9; tentatively, D is TRBD1 or TRBD2 (7 bases each). Per the germline V gene, CDR1 is SEHNR and CDR2 is FQNEAQ (reference sequence). V gave up 8 bases and J gave up 3 bases, with 14 bases separating them. This CDR3 has 14 residues. This CDR3 reads CASGRGGVYNEQFF. The CDR3 DNA reads TGTGCCAGCGGCAGGGGGGGCGTCTACAATGAGCAGTTCTTC.

The CDR3 DNA is TGCGCCAGCAGCCAAGGGCCGGGACAGGGTGGCCAGCCCCAGCATTTT. This sequence encodes CASSQGPGQGGQPQHF. The gene calls are TRBV4-1 and TRBJ1-5; 9 bases line up with TRBD1. Germline values: CDR1 MGHRA, CDR2 YSYEKL. V was pared by 1 base and J by 7 bases, with 8 bases of the junction left unmatched. The CDR3 totals 16 residues.

This sequence joins TRBV6-5 and TRBJ1-3; D remains ambiguous. Trimming took 8 bases from V and 3 from J, leaving 17 bases between them. This CDR3 region has 15 residues. Germline V CDR1 and CDR2: MNHEY, SVGAGI. The CDR3 region is CASEAAGFGGNTIYF. In nucleotides, the CDR3 is TGTGCCAGCGAAGCAGCGGGATTCGGTGGAAACACCATATATTTT.

The chain carries TRBV3-1 (or the pseudogene TRBV3-2) and TRBJ2-7, with TRBD1 identical over 8 bases. This CDR3 is 14 amino acids long. V trimming: 1 base; J trimming: 7 bases; junction bases outside the gene matches: 6. Per the germline V gene, CDR1 is LGHDT and CDR2 is YNNKEL (reference sequence). The CDR3 nucleotides are TGTGCCAGCAGCCAAGTGGCCAGGGGGCCTGAGCAGTACTTC. Translating it yields CASSQVARGPEQYF.

The chain links TRBV6-6 to TRBJ1-5; weak D call: TRBD1 (5 bases). CDR1 is MNHNY and CDR2 is SVGAGI in the germline V gene (reference sequence). With 0 bases removed from V and 5 bases from J, the gap between germline ends came to 11 bases. This CDR3 region has 15 residues. CDR3 bases: TGTGCCAGCAGTTACTCGGGGGGGTCCGATCAGCCCCAGCATTTT. Translating it yields CASSYSGGSDQPQHF.

The genes are TRBV4-1 and TRBJ1-6; TRBD1 matches 7 bases. Germline V CDR1 and CDR2: MGHRA, YSYEKL. CDR3 length equals 12 residues. V was pared by 4 bases and J by 11 bases, with 2 bases of the junction left unmatched. This CDR3 reads CASSLQGTPLHF. As DNA, the CDR3 is TGCGCCAGCAGCCTACAGGGGACACCCCTCCACTTT.

The V call is TRBV24-1, the J call TRBJ1-4; 9 bases align to TRBD1. The junction had 4 bases not matched to a gene; V was cut back by 2 bases and J by 7 bases. The CDR3 runs 15 residues. CDR1 is KGHDR, CDR2 SFDVKD, per germline. The CDR3 DNA reads as TGTGCCACCAGTGATTCACAGGGGGCAGTTGAAAAACTGTTTTTT. Protein: CATSDSQGAVEKLFF.

The rearrangement links TRBV7-8 to TRBJ2-7, with D maybe TRBD1 (5 bases). The CDR3 loop spans 16 amino acids. Trimming stripped 0 bases from V and 3 bases from J, with 15 bases between. The V gene's germline CDR1 is SGHVS and CDR2 FQNEAQ. The CDR3: CASSLARQNLNYEQYF. CDR3 bases: TGTGCCAGCAGCTTAGCCCGACAGAACCTCAACTACGAGCAGTACTTC.

The chain recombines TRBV20-1 with TRBJ1-1; perhaps TRBD1 as D (6 bases). Trimming removed 3 bases from V and 0 bases from J, with 11 bases in between. Germline V lookup: CDR1 DFQATT, CDR2 SNEGSKA (reference sequence). This CDR3 is 14 amino acids long. The CDR3 loop reads CSASLEGVNTEAFF. DNA for the CDR3: TGCAGTGCTAGTCTTGAGGGGGTGAACACTGAAGCTTTCTTT.

The chain links TRBV9 to TRBJ1-1, with unresolved D. Germline CDR1 is SGDLS and CDR2 is YYNGEE. Trimming stripped 4 bases from V and 5 bases from J, with 12 bases between. The CDR3 has 13 amino acids. CDR3 bases: TGTGCCAGCAGCCCCCGGCCCGGGACTGAAGCTTTCTTT. Residues: CASSPRPGTEAFF.

This clone has only one observation. This rearrangement joins TRBV3-1 (or the pseudogene TRBV3-2) to TRBJ1-1; possible D gene TRBD1, 6 bases. This CDR3 has 15 amino acids. Looked up from germline, CDR1 is LGHDT and CDR2 is YNNKEL (reference sequence). V was shortened by 1 base and J by 4 bases, with 13 bases between the two germline ends. The CDR3 sequence: CASSQVRTQGTEAFF. CDR3 DNA sequence: TGTGCCAGCAGCCAAGTCAGGACACAGGGCACTGAAGCTTTCTTT.

The chain has TRBV5-6 and TRBJ1-5, with D unresolved. Germline V CDR1 and CDR2: SGHDT, YYEEEE. With 1 base removed from V and 3 bases from J, the gap between germline ends came to 11 bases. The CDR3 has 15 amino acids. This CDR3 is CASSLFTANNQPQHF. DNA for the CDR3: TGTGCCAGCAGCTTGTTTACAGCTAACAATCAGCCCCAGCATTTT.